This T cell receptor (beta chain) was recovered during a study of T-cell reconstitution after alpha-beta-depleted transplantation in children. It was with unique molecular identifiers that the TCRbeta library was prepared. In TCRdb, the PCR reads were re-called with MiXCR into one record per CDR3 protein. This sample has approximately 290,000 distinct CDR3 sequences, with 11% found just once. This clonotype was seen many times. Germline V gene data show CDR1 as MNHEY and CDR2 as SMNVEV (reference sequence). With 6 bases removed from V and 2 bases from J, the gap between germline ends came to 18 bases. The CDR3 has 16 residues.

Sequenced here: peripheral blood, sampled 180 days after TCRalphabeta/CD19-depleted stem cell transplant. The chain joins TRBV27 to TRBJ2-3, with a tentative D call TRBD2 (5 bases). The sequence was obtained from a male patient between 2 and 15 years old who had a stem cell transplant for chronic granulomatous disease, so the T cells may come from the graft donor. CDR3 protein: CASSPVEGPSTDTQYF. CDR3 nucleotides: TGTGCCAGCAGCCCCGTTGAGGGCCCTTCCACAGATACGCAGTATTTT.